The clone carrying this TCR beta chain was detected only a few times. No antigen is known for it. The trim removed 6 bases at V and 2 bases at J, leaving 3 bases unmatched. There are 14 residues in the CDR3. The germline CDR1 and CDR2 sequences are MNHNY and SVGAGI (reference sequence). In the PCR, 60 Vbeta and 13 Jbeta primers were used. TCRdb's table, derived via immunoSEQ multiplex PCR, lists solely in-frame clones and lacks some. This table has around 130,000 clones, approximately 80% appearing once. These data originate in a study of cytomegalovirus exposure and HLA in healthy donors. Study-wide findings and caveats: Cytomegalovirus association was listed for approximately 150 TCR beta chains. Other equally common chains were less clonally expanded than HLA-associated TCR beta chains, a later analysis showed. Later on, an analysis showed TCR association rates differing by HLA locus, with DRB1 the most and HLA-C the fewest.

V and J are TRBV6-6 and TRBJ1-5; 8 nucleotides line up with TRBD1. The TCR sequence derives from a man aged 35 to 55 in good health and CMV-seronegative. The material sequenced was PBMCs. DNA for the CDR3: TGTGCCAGCAGCGGACAGGGAGGCAATCAGCCCCAGCATTTT. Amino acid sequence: CASSGQGGNQPQHF.